This T cell receptor (beta chain) emerged from a study of blood T cell repertoires in COVID-19. Looking at the study overall: Both acute and convalescent COVID-19 samples were obtained from the United States, Italy and Spain.

As processed by the authors: Amplifying reference gene primers gave estimates of nucleated cell counts. Using immunoSEQ multiplex PCR, the repertoire was profiled, and TCRdb retains in-frame clones only, with some absent. From that table come the V and J calls and clone size; the DNA was used to work out D and trimming. The sample records about 79,000 clones, about 90% being singletons. J was trimmed by 4 bases and V by 3 bases; bases with no gene match: 8. Germline CDR1 LGHNA, CDR2 YSLEER. The CDR3 contains 15 residues. The chain carries TRBV4-3 and TRBJ1-2, with 7 bases matching TRBD1. The clonotype comes from a man over 45 with active COVID-19. The sample consisted of peripheral blood. Written as DNA, the CDR3 is TGCGCCAGCAGCCAGGCCCGACAGGGAGCCTATGGCTACACCTTC. Translated, it gives CASSQARQGAYGYTF.